The clone carrying this TCR beta chain was seen more than once but under ten times. Its specificity is unknown. The record originates from a study of cytomegalovirus exposure and HLA in healthy donors. Study-level information: Falling in the Caucasian-associated ancestry cluster were 80% to 90% of under 450 genotyped donors.

PCR employed 60 Vbeta and 13 Jbeta primers. The table came from immunoSEQ multiplex PCR; TCRdb's copy has only in-frame clones and leaves some out. The repertoire holds around 210,000 clones, about four fifths seen once, with approximately 0.39% in the top ten. Germline V gene data show CDR1 as LNHDA and CDR2 as SQIVND (reference sequence). The CDR3 is 14 residues long. The trim removed 3 bases at V and 8 bases at J, leaving 5 bases unmatched. The study, taken as a whole, reports: Overall, around 160 TCR beta chains were annotated as cytomegalovirus-associated. Reported results showed that the classifier diagnosed cytomegalovirus status with high specificity and sensitivity.

Sequenced sample: PBMCs. V and J are TRBV19 and TRBJ1-1; 11 bases are a match to TRBD1. The TCR originated in a male donor in good health and CMV-seropositive. The CDR3 loop is CASSIWTGGDEAFF. In DNA, the CDR3 is TGTGCCAGTAGTATTTGGACAGGGGGCGACGAAGCTTTCTTT.